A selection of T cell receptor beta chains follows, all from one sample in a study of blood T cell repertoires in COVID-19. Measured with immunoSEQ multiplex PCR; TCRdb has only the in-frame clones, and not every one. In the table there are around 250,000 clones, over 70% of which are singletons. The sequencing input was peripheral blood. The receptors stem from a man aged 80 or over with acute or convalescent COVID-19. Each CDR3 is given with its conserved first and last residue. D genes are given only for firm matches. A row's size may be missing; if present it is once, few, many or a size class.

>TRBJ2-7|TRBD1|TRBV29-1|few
TGCAGCGTTGAAGATACCGGGACAGGGGGTCACGAGCAGTACTTC
CSVEDTGTGGHEQYF
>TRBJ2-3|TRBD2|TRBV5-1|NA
TGCGCCAGCAGCTCTAGCGGGCGCACAGATACGCAGTATTTT
CASSSSGRTDTQYF
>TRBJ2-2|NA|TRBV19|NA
TGTGCCAGCACCGTGGTAGCCGCCGTTTTCGGGGAGCTGTTTTTT
CASTVVAAVFGELFF
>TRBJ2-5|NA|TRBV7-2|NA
TGTGCCAGCAGCTTATTCAGGGAAGAGACCCAGTACTTC
CASSLFREETQYF
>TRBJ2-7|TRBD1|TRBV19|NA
TGTGCCAGTAGTGGCGATTGGACAGGGGAATCCGAGCAGTACTTC
CASSGDWTGESEQYF
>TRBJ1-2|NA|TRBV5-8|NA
TGTGCCAGCAGCTGGGCGGGAGGACAGTTCTATGGCTACACCTTC
CASSWAGGQFYGYTF
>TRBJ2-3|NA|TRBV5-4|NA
TGTGCCAGCAGCTTGGAAACTATCAGATCGGATACGCAGTATTTT
CASSLETIRSDTQYF
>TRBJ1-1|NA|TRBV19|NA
TGTGCCAGTAGTCAAGCGGGGGGCACTGAAGCTTTCTTT
CASSQAGGTEAFF
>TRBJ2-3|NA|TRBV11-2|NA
TGTGCCAGCAGCTTGGCCCAGGCCACAGATACGCAGTATTTT
CASSLAQATDTQYF
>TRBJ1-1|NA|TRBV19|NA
TGTGCCAGTACCCCCGACGGCATTCCGGGGACTGAAGCTTTCTTT
CASTPDGIPGTEAFF
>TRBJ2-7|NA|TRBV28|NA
TGTGCCAGCAGTTTATTCGGGAGCGGCGAGCAGTACTTC
CASSLFGSGEQYF
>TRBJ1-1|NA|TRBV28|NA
TGTGCCAGCAGTCCGGGTCATCGGACTGAAGCTTTCTTT
CASSPGHRTEAFF
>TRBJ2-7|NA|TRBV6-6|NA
TGTGCCAGTTCCATTGACACCACCTACGAGCAGTACTTC
CASSIDTTYEQYF
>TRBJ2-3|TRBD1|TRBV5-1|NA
TGCGCCAGCAGCACGGACAGGCCAGATACGCAGTATTTT
CASSTDRPDTQYF
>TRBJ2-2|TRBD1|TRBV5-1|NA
TGCGCCAGCAGCTTGGCAGGGGGGAACACCGGGGAGCTGTTTTTT
CASSLAGGNTGELFF
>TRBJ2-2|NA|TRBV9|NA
TGTGCCAGCAGCGCCCCCCGACATACGAACACCGGGGAGCTGTTTTTT
CASSAPRHTNTGELFF
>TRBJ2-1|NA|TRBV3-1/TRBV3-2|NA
TGTGCCAGCAGCCCCGCCCGACTAGTGGGTGAGCAGTTCTTC
CASSPARLVGEQFF
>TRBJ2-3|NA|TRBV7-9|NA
TGTGCCAGCAGCTCCGCGGGGAGGACCTCTAGCACAGATACGCAGTATTTT
CASSSAGRTSSTDTQYF
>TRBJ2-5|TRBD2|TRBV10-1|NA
TGCGCCAGCAGTGAGTCCGGGGGAGGGCAAGAGACCCAGTACTTC
CASSESGGGQETQYF
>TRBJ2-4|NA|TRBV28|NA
TGTGCCAGCAGTTTGGGTGGGGTAGCGCGTACGATTTTAGCCAAAAACATTCAGTACTTC
CASSLGGVARTILAKNIQYF
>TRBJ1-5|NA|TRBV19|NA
TGTGCCAGTAGTATTTCCGTGGCGGCATATAGCAATCAGCCCCAGCATTTT
CASSISVAAYSNQPQHF
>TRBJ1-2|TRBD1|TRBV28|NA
TGTGCCAGCAGCCATCGACCGGGACAGGCAGGCAACTATGGCTACACCTTC
CASSHRPGQAGNYGYTF
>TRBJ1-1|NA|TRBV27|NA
TGTGCCAGCAGTTTCCAGGGGACGAACACTGAAGCTTTCTTT
CASSFQGTNTEAFF
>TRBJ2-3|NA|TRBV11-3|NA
TGTGCCAGCAGCCTAAGAATGGGGGGAACAGATACGCAGTATTTT
CASSLRMGGTDTQYF